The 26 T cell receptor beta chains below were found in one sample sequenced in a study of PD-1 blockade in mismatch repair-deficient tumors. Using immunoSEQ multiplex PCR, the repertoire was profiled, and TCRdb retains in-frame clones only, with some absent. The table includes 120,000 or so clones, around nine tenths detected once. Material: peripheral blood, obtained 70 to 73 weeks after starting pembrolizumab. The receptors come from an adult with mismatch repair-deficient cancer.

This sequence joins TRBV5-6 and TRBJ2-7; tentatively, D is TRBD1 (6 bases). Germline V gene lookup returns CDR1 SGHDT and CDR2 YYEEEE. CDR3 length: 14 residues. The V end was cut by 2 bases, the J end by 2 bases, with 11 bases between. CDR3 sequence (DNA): TGTGCCAGCAGCTTCCAGGGGCCGACCTACGAGCAGTACTTC. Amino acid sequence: CASSFQGPTYEQYF. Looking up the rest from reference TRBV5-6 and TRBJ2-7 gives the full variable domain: DAGVTQSPTHLIKTRGQQVTLRCSPKSGHDTVSWYQQALGQGPQFIFQYYEEEERQRGNFPDRFSGHQFPNYSSELNVNALLLGDSALYLCASSFQGPTYEQYFGPGTRLTVT.

Here the CDR3 reads CASSLHWDEYEQYF. CDR3 nucleotide sequence: TGTGCCAGCAGCTTACACTGGGACGAGTACGAGCAGTACTTC. V is TRBV5-8 and J is TRBJ2-7, with D perhaps TRBD1 or TRBD2 (5 bases each). The CDR3 is 14 residues long. The V gene lost 2 bases and the J gene lost 4 bases, with 13 bases spanning the gap. Germline CDR1 SGHTS, CDR2 YDEGEE. Using reference TRBV5-8 and TRBJ2-7 for the parts outside the CDR3, the full variable domain is EAGVTQSPTHLIKTRGQQATLRCSPISGHTSVYWYQQALGLGLQFLLWYDEGEERNRGNFPPRFSGRQFPNYSSELNVNALELEDSALYLCASSLHWDEYEQYFGPGTRLTVT.

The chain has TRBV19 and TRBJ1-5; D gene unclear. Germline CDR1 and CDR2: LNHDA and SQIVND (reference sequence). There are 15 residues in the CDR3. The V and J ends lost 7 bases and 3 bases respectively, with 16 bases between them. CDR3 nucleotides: TGTGCCAGTACCCCGGCCCATTGGGCCAATCAGCCCCAGCATTTT. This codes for CASTPAHWANQPQHF. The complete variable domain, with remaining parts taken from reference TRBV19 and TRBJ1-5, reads DGGITQSPKYLFRKEGQNVTLSCEQNLNHDAMYWYRQDPGQGLRLIYYSQIVNDFQKGDIAEGYSVSREKKESFPLTVTSAQKNPTAFYLCASTPAHWANQPQHFGDGTRLSIL.

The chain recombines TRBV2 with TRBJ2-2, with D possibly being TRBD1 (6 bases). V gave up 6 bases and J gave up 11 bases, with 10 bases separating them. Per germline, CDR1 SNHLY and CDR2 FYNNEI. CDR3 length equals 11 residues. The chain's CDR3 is CASRQGTELFF. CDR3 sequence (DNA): TGTGCCAGCAGACAGGGTACCGAGCTGTTTTTT. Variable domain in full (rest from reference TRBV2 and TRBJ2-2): EPEVTQTPSHQVTQMGQEVILRCVPISNHLYFYWYRQILGQKVEFLVSFYNNEISEKSEIFDDQFSVERPDGSNFTLKIRSTKLEDSAMYFCASRQGTELFFGEGSRLTVL.

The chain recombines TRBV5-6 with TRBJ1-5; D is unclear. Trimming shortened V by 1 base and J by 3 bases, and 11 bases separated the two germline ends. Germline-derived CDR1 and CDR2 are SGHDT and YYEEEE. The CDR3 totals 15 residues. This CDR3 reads CASSLMGGFNQPQHF. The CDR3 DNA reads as TGTGCCAGCAGCTTGATGGGTGGGTTCAATCAGCCCCAGCATTTT.

CDR3 loop: CASSPMSRRQETQYF. The CDR3 DNA follows: TGTGCCAGCTCACCAATGAGCCGACGACAAGAGACCCAGTACTTC. This sequence joins TRBV18 and TRBJ2-5; D remains unclear. The CDR3 length is 15 residues. V lost 2 bases to trimming and J lost 2 bases, with 12 bases between them. The germline CDR1 and CDR2 sequences are KGHSH and LQKENI.

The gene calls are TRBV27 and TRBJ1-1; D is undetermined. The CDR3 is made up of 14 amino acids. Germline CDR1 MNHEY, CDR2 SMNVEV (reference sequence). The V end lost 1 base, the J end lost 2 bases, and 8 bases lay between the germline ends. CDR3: CASSLLGRNTEAFF. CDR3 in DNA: TGTGCCAGCAGTTTATTGGGGAGAAACACTGAAGCTTTCTTT.

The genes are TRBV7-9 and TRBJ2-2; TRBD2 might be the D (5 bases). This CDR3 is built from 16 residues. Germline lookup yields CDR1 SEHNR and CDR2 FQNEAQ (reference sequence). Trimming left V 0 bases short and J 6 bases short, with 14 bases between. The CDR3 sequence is CASSLAGVNRAGELFF. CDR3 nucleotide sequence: TGTGCCAGCAGCTTAGCGGGAGTTAATAGAGCCGGGGAGCTGTTTTTT. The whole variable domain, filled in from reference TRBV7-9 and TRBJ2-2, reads DTGVSQNPRHKITKRGQNVTFRCDPISEHNRLYWYRQTLGQGPEFLTYFQNEAQLEKSRLLSDRFSAERPKGSFSTLEIQRTEQGDSAMYLCASSLAGVNRAGELFFGEGSRLTVL.

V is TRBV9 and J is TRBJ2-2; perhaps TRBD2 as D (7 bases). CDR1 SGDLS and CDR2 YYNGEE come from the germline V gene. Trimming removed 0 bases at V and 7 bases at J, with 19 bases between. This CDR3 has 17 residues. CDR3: CASSVEGGGDYLGELFF. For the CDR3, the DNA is TGTGCCAGCAGCGTAGAAGGGGGAGGGGACTACCTCGGGGAGCTGTTTTTT.

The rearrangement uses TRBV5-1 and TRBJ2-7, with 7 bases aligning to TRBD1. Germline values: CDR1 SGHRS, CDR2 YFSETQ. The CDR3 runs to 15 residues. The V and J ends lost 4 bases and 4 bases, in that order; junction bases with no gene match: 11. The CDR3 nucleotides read TGCGCCAGCAGCCCGCGACAGGGAACTTCGTACGAGCAGTACTTC. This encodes CASSPRQGTSYEQYF. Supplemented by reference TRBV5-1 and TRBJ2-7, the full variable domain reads KAGVTQTPRYLIKTRGQQVTLSCSPISGHRSVSWYQQTPGQGLQFLFEYFSETQRNKGNFPGRFSGRQFSNSRSEMNVSTLELGDSALYLCASSPRQGTSYEQYFGPGTRLTVT.

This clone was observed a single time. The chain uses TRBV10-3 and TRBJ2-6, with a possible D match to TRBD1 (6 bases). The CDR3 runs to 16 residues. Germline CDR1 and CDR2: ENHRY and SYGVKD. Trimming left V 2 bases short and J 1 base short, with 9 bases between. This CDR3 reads CAISEDRSSGANVLTF. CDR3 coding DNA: TGTGCCATCAGTGAGGACAGGTCTTCTGGGGCCAACGTCCTGACTTTC.

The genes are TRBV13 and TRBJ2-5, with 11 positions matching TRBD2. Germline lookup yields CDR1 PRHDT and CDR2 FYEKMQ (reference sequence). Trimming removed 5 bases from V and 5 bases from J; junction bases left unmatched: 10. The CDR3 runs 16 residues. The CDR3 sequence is CASSPLSGRAVETQYF. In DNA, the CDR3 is TGTGCCAGCAGCCCCCTTAGCGGGAGGGCCGTCGAGACCCAGTACTTC.

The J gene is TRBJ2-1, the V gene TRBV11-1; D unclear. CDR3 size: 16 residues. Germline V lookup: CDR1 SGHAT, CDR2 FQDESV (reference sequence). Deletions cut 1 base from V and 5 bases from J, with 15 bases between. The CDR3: CASSLGFELGHNEQFF. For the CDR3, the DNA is TGTGCCAGCAGCTTAGGATTTGAGTTAGGGCACAATGAGCAGTTCTTC.

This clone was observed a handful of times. The CDR3 nucleotides read TGCGCCAGCAGCCAACAGACAGGGAACTACGAGCAGTACTTC. Protein product: CASSQQTGNYEQYF. The rearrangement uses TRBV4-1 and TRBJ2-7; 7 bases line up with TRBD1. The CDR3 consists of 14 residues. The germline V gene has CDR1 MGHRA and CDR2 YSYEKL. J lost 3 bases, V lost 2 bases, and 4 bases had no gene match.

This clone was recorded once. The CDR3 sequence is CAIKISPGTGISTDTQYF. CDR3 nucleotide sequence: TGTGCCATCAAAATCAGTCCGGGGACAGGGATTTCCACAGATACGCAGTATTTT. The V and J genes are TRBV10-3 and TRBJ2-3; 9 positions match TRBD1. The V gene's germline CDR1 is ENHRY and CDR2 SYGVKD. Germline trimming cut 7 bases from V and 2 bases from J; bases unmatched to any gene: 16. The CDR3 consists of 18 residues.

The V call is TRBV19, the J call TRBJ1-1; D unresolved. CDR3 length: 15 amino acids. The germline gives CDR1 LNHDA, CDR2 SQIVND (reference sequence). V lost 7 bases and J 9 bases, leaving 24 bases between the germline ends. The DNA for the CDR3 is TGTGCCAGTAACCTAGGGAAGGGTCGCGGCCGCCAAGCTTTCTTT. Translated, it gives CASNLGKGRGRQAFF.

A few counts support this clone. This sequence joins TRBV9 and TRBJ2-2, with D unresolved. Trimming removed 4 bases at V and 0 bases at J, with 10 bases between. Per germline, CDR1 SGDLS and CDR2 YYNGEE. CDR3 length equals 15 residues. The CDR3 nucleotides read TGTGCCAGCAGCCCCACCCCGACGAACACCGGGGAGCTGTTTTTT. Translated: CASSPTPTNTGELFF.

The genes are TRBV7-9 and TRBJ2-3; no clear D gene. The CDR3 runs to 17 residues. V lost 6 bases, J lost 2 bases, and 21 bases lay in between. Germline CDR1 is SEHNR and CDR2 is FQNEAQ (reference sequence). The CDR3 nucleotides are TGTGCCAGCAGTCGCCCGGGCTCCGTCCTTTTCACAGATACGCAGTATTTT. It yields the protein CASSRPGSVLFTDTQYF.

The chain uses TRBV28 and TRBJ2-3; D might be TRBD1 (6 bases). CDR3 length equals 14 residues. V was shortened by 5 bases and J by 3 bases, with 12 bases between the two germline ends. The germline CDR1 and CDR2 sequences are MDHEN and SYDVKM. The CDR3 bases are TGTGCCAGCAGTCGCGACAGGAATACAGATACGCAGTATTTT. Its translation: CASSRDRNTDTQYF.

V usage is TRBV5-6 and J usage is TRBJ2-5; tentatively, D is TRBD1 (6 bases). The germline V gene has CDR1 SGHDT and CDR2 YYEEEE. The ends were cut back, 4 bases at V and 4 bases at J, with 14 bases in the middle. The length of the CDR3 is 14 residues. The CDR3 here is CASSVTGTGETQYF. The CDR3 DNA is TGTGCCAGCAGCGTCACAGGGACGGGAGAGACCCAGTACTTC. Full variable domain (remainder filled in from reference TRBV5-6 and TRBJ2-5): DAGVTQSPTHLIKTRGQQVTLRCSPKSGHDTVSWYQQALGQGPQFIFQYYEEEERQRGNFPDRFSGHQFPNYSSELNVNALLLGDSALYLCASSVTGTGETQYFGPGTRLLVL.

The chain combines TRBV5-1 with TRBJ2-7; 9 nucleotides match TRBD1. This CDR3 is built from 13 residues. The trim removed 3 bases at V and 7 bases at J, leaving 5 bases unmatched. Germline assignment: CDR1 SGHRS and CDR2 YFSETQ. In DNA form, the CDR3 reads TGCGCCAGCAGCTACAGGGGGCCACAGGAGCAGTACTTC. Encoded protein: CASSYRGPQEQYF.

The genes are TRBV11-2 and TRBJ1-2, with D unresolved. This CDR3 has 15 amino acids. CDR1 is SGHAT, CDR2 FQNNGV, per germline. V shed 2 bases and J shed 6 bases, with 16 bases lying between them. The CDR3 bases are TGTGCCAGCAGCTTATATGCAAGGCCCTTGGATGGCTACACCTTC. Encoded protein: CASSLYARPLDGYTF.

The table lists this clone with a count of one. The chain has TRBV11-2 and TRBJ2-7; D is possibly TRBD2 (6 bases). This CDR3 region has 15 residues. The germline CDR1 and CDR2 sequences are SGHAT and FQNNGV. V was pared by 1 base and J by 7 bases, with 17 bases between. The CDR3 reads CASSLVGRESEEQYF. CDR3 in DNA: TGTGCCAGCAGCTTAGTGGGCCGGGAGTCAGAAGAGCAGTACTTC.

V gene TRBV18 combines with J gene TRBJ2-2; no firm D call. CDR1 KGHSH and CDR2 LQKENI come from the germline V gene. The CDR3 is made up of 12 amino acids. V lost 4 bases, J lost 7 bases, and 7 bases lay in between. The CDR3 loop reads CASSQGSGELFF. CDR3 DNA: TGTGCCAGCTCACAGGGAAGCGGGGAGCTGTTTTTT.

The CDR3 nucleotides read TGTGCCAGCAGCACCAGTCCGGGACAGTTCGCTTACGAGCAGTACTTC. This sequence encodes CASSTSPGQFAYEQYF. The V and J genes are TRBV7-6 and TRBJ2-7; 7 bases align to TRBD1. J lost 4 bases, V lost 5 bases, and 14 bases had no gene match. CDR3 length: 16 residues. Germline loops: CDR1 SGHVS, CDR2 FNYEAQ.

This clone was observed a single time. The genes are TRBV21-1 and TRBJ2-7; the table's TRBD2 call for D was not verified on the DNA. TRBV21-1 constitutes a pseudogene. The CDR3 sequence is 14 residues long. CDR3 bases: TGTGCCAGACTAAGAACTAGCGCTGCCTACGAGCAGTACTTC. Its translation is CARLRTSAAYEQYF.